One and the same sample provided the 17 T cell receptor beta chains below, sequenced in a study of cytomegalovirus exposure and HLA in healthy donors. The PCR was carried out with 60 Vbeta primers and 13 Jbeta primers. Clones were sequenced by immunoSEQ multiplex PCR, and TCRdb holds only the in-frame ones, with some missing. This table lists tens of thousands of clones. The sequenced sample consisted of PBMCs. These TCRs come from a woman younger than 30 in good health and CMV-seronegative.

This chain joins TRBV19 and TRBJ2-3, with D possibly TRBD1 on 5 matching bases. The germline V gene encodes CDR1 LNHDA and CDR2 SQIVND (reference sequence). The CDR3 is made up of 15 amino acids. Trimming pared 4 bases from V and 3 bases from J, leaving 14 bases between. The CDR3 region is CASSNYKRQTDTQYF. The CDR3 DNA reads TGTGCCAGTAGTAACTACAAGAGACAGACAGATACGCAGTATTTT.

The chain combines TRBV19 with TRBJ1-1; TRBD1 aligns across 7 bases. This CDR3 region has 14 residues. V was clipped by 7 bases and J by 1 base; unmatched bases: 6. The germline V gene has CDR1 LNHDA and CDR2 SQIVND (reference sequence). The DNA of the CDR3 is TGTGCCAGTACGGCCAGGGGGAGGAACACTGAAGCTTTCTTT. It encodes CASTARGRNTEAFF.

The chain couples TRBV10-1 to TRBJ1-1, with a possible D match to TRBD1 (5 bases). Trimming pared 4 bases from V and 5 bases from J, leaving 17 bases between. Per germline, CDR1 WNHNN and CDR2 SYGVQD (reference sequence). The CDR3 runs 15 residues. The CDR3 region has the DNA TGCGCCAGCAGTGCTAATTTAGGGGTGACGACTGAAGCTTTCTTT. Protein sequence: CASSANLGVTTEAFF.

The chain has TRBV5-1 and TRBJ2-5; D is possibly TRBD2 (6 bases). V shed 0 bases and J shed 1 base, with 10 bases lying between them. The CDR3 contains 15 residues. Germline assignment: CDR1 SGHRS and CDR2 YFSETQ. The CDR3 DNA sequence: TGCGCCAGCAGCTTGGGACGGGGGATCCAAGAGACCCAGTACTTC. Translated, it gives CASSLGRGIQETQYF.

On this clone: The sample holds other DNA sequences that translate to the same CDR3. The chain employs TRBV29-1 and TRBJ1-1, with unresolved D. Per the germline V gene, CDR1 is SQVTM and CDR2 is ANQGSEA. This CDR3 is 12 amino acids long. V was clipped by 5 bases and J by 0 bases, with 7 bases between them. CDR3 in DNA: TGCAGCGTTCGGGGATTGAACACTGAAGCTTTCTTT. This translates into CSVRGLNTEAFF.

CDR3 region: CASSQAPLAAAFMNKQYF. DNA of the CDR3: TGCGCCAGCAGCCAAGCCCCGCTAGCGGCAGCTTTTATGAATAAGCAGTATTTT. This chain links TRBV4-1 with TRBJ2-3; TRBD2 matches at 7 bases. Germline V CDR1 and CDR2: MGHRA, YSYEKL. The CDR3 extends over 18 amino acids. The ends lost 1 base at V and 11 bases at J; junction bases unmatched: 21.

The gene calls are TRBV7-9 and TRBJ2-1; D unresolved. Germline V gene sequence: CDR1 SEHNR, CDR2 FQNEAQ (reference sequence). The CDR3 is 13 amino acids. V was shortened by 2 bases and J by 6 bases, with 8 bases between the two germline ends. DNA for the CDR3: TGTGCCAGCAGCTTACTAACGTCCAATGAGCAGTTCTTC. This translates into CASSLLTSNEQFF.

The chain has TRBV19 and TRBJ1-2; no clear D gene. This CDR3 has 17 amino acids. Trimming pared 2 bases from V and 8 bases from J, leaving 24 bases between. Germline CDR1 reads LNHDA; CDR2 reads SQIVND (reference sequence). CDR3 sequence: CASSISFMTGSTSGYTF. In nucleotides, the CDR3 is TGTGCCAGTAGTATAAGTTTCATGACGGGTTCGACGTCGGGCTACACCTTC.

The chain joins TRBV25-1 to TRBJ1-1; D perhaps matches TRBD1 (5 bases). The germline gives CDR1 MGHDK, CDR2 SYGVNS. V gave up 5 bases and J gave up 6 bases, with 7 bases separating them. The CDR3 is made up of 11 amino acids. The CDR3 reads CASSWGAEAFF. In DNA, the CDR3 is TGTGCCAGCAGTTGGGGCGCTGAAGCTTTCTTT.

The J gene is TRBJ2-7, the V gene TRBV4-1, with D possibly matching TRBD2 (5 bases). From germline, CDR1 is MGHRA and CDR2 YSYEKL. Trimming took 4 bases from V and 7 from J, leaving 17 bases between them. This CDR3 is built from 14 residues. The CDR3 here is CASSLGSAALEQYF. The CDR3 coding sequence is TGCGCCAGCAGCCTTGGCTCAGCGGCGCTGGAGCAGTACTTC.

In nucleotides, the CDR3 is TGTGCCAGCAGCGTAGGGCGGAACTCTGGAAACACCATATATTTT. Translation gives CASSVGRNSGNTIYF. The chain recombines TRBV11-3 with TRBJ1-3; D is unresolved. This CDR3 contains 15 residues. Germline loops: CDR1 SGHNT, CDR2 YENEEA. V was trimmed by 5 bases and J by 0 bases, leaving 11 bases between them.

J is TRBJ1-4 and V is TRBV5-1; 8 nucleotides align to TRBD1. V was clipped by 2 bases and J by 8 bases; unmatched bases: 5. Germline V CDR1 and CDR2: SGHRS, YFSETQ. CDR3 length equals 14 residues. This CDR3 is CASSLGQGREKLFF. The DNA of the CDR3 is TGCGCCAGCAGCTTAGGACAGGGCCGAGAAAAACTGTTTTTT.

The chain is built from TRBV6-6 and TRBJ2-7, with 9 bases identical to TRBD2. V shed 6 bases, J shed 2 bases, and the junction held 8 bases outside the gene matches. CDR1 and CDR2 from the germline V gene are MNHNY and SVGAGI (reference sequence). CDR3 length: 15 amino acids. The CDR3 protein is CASRFTSGPPYEQYF. The CDR3 DNA follows: TGTGCCAGCAGATTTACTAGCGGGCCTCCCTACGAGCAGTACTTC.

This rearrangement joins TRBV5-6 to TRBJ2-3; TRBD1 agrees at 11 bases. The CDR3 runs 16 residues. Germline trimming cut 3 bases from V and 1 base from J; bases unmatched to any gene: 4. The germline V gene encodes CDR1 SGHDT and CDR2 YYEEEE. The CDR3 loop is CASSSADRGRTDTQYF. The CDR3, as DNA: TGTGCCAGCAGCTCAGCGGACAGGGGGCGCACAGATACGCAGTATTTT.

The rearrangement joins TRBV14 to TRBJ2-3; TRBD1 matches at 8 bases. Germline V gene sequence: CDR1 SGHDN, CDR2 FVKESK. The CDR3 spans 15 residues. The trim removed 3 bases at V and 2 bases at J, leaving 4 bases unmatched. The CDR3 loop reads CASSQGTGYTDTQYF. For the CDR3, the DNA is TGTGCCAGCAGCCAGGGGACAGGATACACAGATACGCAGTATTTT.

This chain connects TRBV7-2 to TRBJ2-3; TRBD2 aligns across 10 bases. The length of the CDR3 is 15 residues. Trimming at V came to 5 bases and at J to 2 bases, leaving 4 bases not matched to a gene. Per the germline V gene, CDR1 is SGHTA and CDR2 is FQGNSA. CDR3 sequence reads: CASSRSGGYTDTQYF. DNA of the CDR3: TGTGCCAGCAGCCGTAGCGGGGGGTACACAGATACGCAGTATTTT.

V and J are TRBV29-1 and TRBJ2-1; TRBD2 agrees at 7 bases. V lost 3 bases to trimming and J lost 15 bases; unmatched junction nucleotides: 8. CDR1 is SQVTM and CDR2 is ANQGSEA in the germline V gene. The length of the CDR3 is 11 residues. The CDR3 nucleotides read TGCAGCGTTGAGCGGGAGCGAGACCGGTTCTTC. Translated, it gives CSVERERDRFF.